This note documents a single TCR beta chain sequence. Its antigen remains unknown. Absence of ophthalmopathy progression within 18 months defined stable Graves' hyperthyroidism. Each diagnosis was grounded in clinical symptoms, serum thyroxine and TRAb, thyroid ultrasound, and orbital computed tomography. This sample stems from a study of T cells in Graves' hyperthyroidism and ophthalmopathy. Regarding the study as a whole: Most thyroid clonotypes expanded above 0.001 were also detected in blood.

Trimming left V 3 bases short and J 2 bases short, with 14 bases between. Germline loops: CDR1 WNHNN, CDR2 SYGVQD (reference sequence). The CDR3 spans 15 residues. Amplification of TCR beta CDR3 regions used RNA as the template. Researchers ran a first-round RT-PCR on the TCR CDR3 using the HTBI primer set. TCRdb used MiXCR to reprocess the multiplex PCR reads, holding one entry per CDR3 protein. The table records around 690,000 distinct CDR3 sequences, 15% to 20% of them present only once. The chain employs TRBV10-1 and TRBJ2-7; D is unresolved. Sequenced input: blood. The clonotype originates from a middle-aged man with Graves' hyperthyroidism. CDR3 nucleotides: TGCGCCAGCAGTGACCCCGGGCCAACAACCTACGAGCAGTACTTC. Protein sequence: CASSDPGPTTYEQYF.